This T cell receptor (beta chain) stems from a study of blood T cell repertoires in COVID-19. The protocol was immunoSEQ multiplex PCR, while the TCRdb copy is restricted to in-frame clones and leaves out a portion. The top ten hold over 5.5% of the sample, which has some 60,000 clones, 80% to 95% seen once. V was trimmed by 3 bases and J by 4 bases, leaving 6 bases between them. Germline CDR1 is SGHVS and CDR2 is FNYEAQ. CDR3 length: 12 residues. This TCR was recovered from a human donor in a cohort sampled during active COVID-19. The chain has TRBV7-6 and TRBJ2-5; D may be TRBD2 (6 bases). The sample was peripheral blood. As DNA, the CDR3 is TGTGCCAGCAGCTTCGGGAGAGAGACCCAGTACTTC. Its translation is CASSFGRETQYF.